These 23 T cell receptor beta chains share one sample of origin, sequenced in a study of blood T cell repertoires in COVID-19 (dated by TCRdb to 2018 to 2021). The protocol used for the library was the immunoSEQ multiplex PCR assay. Entries here come from immuneACCESS through TCRdb and include only in-frame sequences with V and J called. Some clones fail to appear in such tables; in the studies checked, an unresolved V gene covers under half of the shortfall, and the cause of the remainder is unknown. The table for this sample lists around 260,000 clones; 75% to 95% of them were counted only once. Of the sample, 0.95% to 1.2% is held by the ten largest clones. The specimen was PBMCs or T cells enriched from blood (not recorded which). The receptors shown here come from a woman in her 30s who had recovered from COVID-19.

The chain is built from TRBV24-1 and TRBJ1-5, with D possibly being TRBD1 (5 bases). The ends were cut back, 4 bases at V and 2 bases at J, with 14 bases in the middle. The germline V gene encodes CDR1 KGHDR and CDR2 SFDVKD. This CDR3 is 16 amino acids long. The CDR3 nucleotides read TGTGCCACCAGTGACTCCGGGAGGGGAGGCAATCAGCCCCAGCATTTT. This gives the protein CATSDSGRGGNQPQHF.

The chain links TRBV28 to TRBJ2-5; 10 nucleotides line up with TRBD2. This CDR3 spans 14 amino acids. Germline V CDR1 and CDR2: MDHEN, SYDVKM. V was clipped by 7 bases and J by 5 bases; unmatched bases: 7. This CDR3 reads CASNQGLAWETQYF. The CDR3 coding sequence is TGTGCCAGCAACCAGGGACTAGCGTGGGAGACCCAGTACTTC. The variable domain in full, completed from reference TRBV28 and TRBJ2-5, reads DVKVTQSSRYLVKRTGEKVFLECVQDMDHENMFWYRQDPGLGLRLIYFSYDVKMKEKGDIPEGYSVSREKKERFSLILESASTNQTSMYLCASNQGLAWETQYFGPGTRLLVL.

The chain has TRBV19 and TRBJ2-2; TRBD2 might be the D (6 bases). Germline values: CDR1 LNHDA, CDR2 SQIVND (reference sequence). V lost 3 bases and J lost 1, with 12 bases in between. CDR3 length: 16 residues. Here the CDR3 DNA reads TGTGCCAGTAGTATTGGCGGGGTAAGGAACACCGGGGAGCTGTTTTTT. Encoded protein: CASSIGGVRNTGELFF.

This chain links TRBV5-1 with TRBJ2-3; 14 bases map to TRBD2. Germline loops: CDR1 SGHRS, CDR2 YFSETQ. This CDR3 contains 19 residues. Trimming at V came to 2 bases and at J to 0 bases, leaving 8 bases not matched to a gene. DNA of the CDR3: TGCGCCAGCAGCTTCTACCCGGGACTAGCGGGAGCTAGCACAGATACGCAGTATTTT. Translating gives CASSFYPGLAGASTDTQYF.

The genes are TRBV4-1 and TRBJ1-2, with TRBD1 identical over 8 bases. CDR3 length: 16 amino acids. From germline, CDR1 is MGHRA and CDR2 YSYEKL. The junction had 12 bases not matched to a gene; V was cut back by 2 bases and J by 7 bases. DNA of the CDR3: TGCGCCAGCAGCCAAAATCGGGACAGGCCCGAGGGTGGCTACACCTTC. It yields the protein CASSQNRDRPEGGYTF.

The CDR3 is CASSLLLAGVGEQFF. CDR3 nucleotides: TGTGCCAGCAGCTTATTACTAGCGGGAGTAGGTGAGCAGTTCTTC. The V gene is TRBV7-9, the J gene TRBJ2-1; 11 bases match TRBD2. This CDR3 is built from 15 residues. Per the germline V gene, CDR1 is SEHNR and CDR2 is FQNEAQ (reference sequence). The V and J ends lost 2 bases and 9 bases, in that order; junction bases with no gene match: 6. The variable domain in full, with the rest retrieved from reference TRBV7-9 and TRBJ2-1, is DTGVSQNPRHKITKRGQNVTFRCDPISEHNRLYWYRQTLGQGPEFLTYFQNEAQLEKSRLLSDRFSAERPKGSFSTLEIQRTEQGDSAMYLCASSLLLAGVGEQFFGPGTRLTVL.

The J gene is TRBJ2-1, the V gene TRBV29-1; 15 nucleotides match TRBD2. CDR3 length: 13 residues. CDR1 SQVTM and CDR2 ANQGSEA come from the germline V gene. The junction had 6 bases not matched to a gene; V was cut back by 6 bases and J by 12 bases. The CDR3 bases are TGCAGCGTGGGACTAGCGGGAGGTCAGGGGCAGTTCTTC. Its protein product is CSVGLAGGQGQFF.

V gene TRBV29-1 combines with J gene TRBJ1-2; a weak D match, TRBD1 (6 bases). V dropped 5 bases and J dropped 3 bases, with 10 bases sitting between them. This CDR3 region has 12 residues. Germline values: CDR1 SQVTM, CDR2 ANQGSEA. The CDR3 DNA reads as TGCAGCGTTAGGACAGAGGACTATGGCTACACCTTC. Protein sequence: CSVRTEDYGYTF.

DNA for the CDR3: TGTGCCAGCAGACAATCTACAGGGGGCAGGAATCAGCCCCAGCATTTT. Protein product: CASRQSTGGRNQPQHF. The genes are TRBV2 and TRBJ1-5; 9 bases agree with TRBD1. Germline trimming cut 6 bases from V and 4 bases from J; bases unmatched to any gene: 10. The CDR3 covers 16 residues. Germline assignment: CDR1 SNHLY and CDR2 FYNNEI.

In the case of this clone: Additional DNA sequences in this sample encode the identical CDR3. The genes are TRBV9 and TRBJ2-3; D call uncertain. The CDR3 contains 16 residues. Germline CDR1 SGDLS, CDR2 YYNGEE. V lost 0 bases and J lost 0, with 11 bases in between. CDR3 protein: CASSVGVAASTDTQYF. Here the CDR3 DNA reads TGTGCCAGCAGCGTAGGGGTTGCGGCTAGCACAGATACGCAGTATTTT.

The V call is TRBV30, the J call TRBJ2-7; the D gene is possibly TRBD2 (5 bases). CDR1 is GTSNPN, CDR2 SVGIG, per germline (reference sequence). Trimming removed 0 bases from V and 3 bases from J, with 18 bases in between. The CDR3 loop spans 16 amino acids. In nucleotides, the CDR3 is TGTGCCTGGAGTGTACTAGGGAATGGGCAACGCTACGAGCAGTACTTC. It codes for CAWSVLGNGQRYEQYF.

The chain links TRBV4-2 to TRBJ2-1; TRBD2 matches at 12 bases. Germline CDR1 and CDR2: LGHNA and YNFKEQ. The V gene end was trimmed by 4 bases and the J gene end by 0 bases; junction bases not matched to a gene: 4. CDR3 length: 17 residues. CDR3 in amino acids: CASSRGLAGNSYNEQFF. The CDR3 DNA follows: TGTGCCAGCAGCCGAGGACTAGCGGGAAACTCCTACAATGAGCAGTTCTTC.

In the case of this clone: Its ends do not fully match the called genes, so a read error is possible. The V call is TRBV30, the J call TRBJ2-5; 9 nucleotides line up with TRBD1. This CDR3 spans 15 amino acids. Germline V CDR1 and CDR2: GTSNPN, SVGIG (reference sequence). CDR3 amino acids: CAWIQGAPSQGTQYF. Written as DNA, the CDR3 is TGTGCCTGGATACAGGGGGCGCCTTCACAAGGGACCCAGTACTTC.

The gene calls are TRBV3-1 (or the pseudogene TRBV3-2) and TRBJ2-3; 8 bases line up with TRBD2. The germline V gene encodes CDR1 LGHDT and CDR2 YNNKEL (reference sequence). The ends lost 5 bases at V and 0 bases at J; junction bases unmatched: 7. The CDR3 runs 16 residues. The CDR3 reads CASSSLAGSSTDTQYF. The CDR3 bases are TGTGCCAGCAGCTCCCTAGCGGGCAGCAGCACAGATACGCAGTATTTT.

This clone was counted between two and nine times. The V and J genes are TRBV4-3 and TRBJ1-1; D gene ambiguous. Trimming shortened V by 3 bases and J by 1 base, and 9 bases separated the two germline ends. Germline assignment: CDR1 LGHNA and CDR2 YSLEER. The CDR3 sequence is 14 residues long. In DNA, the CDR3 is TGCGCCAGCAGCCAGTTAACAGAGAACACTGAAGCTTTCTTT. Its protein is CASSQLTENTEAFF.

This sequence joins TRBV28 and TRBJ2-7; TRBD2 agrees at 8 bases. Germline CDR1 reads MDHEN; CDR2 reads SYDVKM. The junction had 3 bases not matched to a gene; V was cut back by 3 bases and J by 2 bases. The CDR3 consists of 14 residues. CDR3 nucleotide sequence: TGTGCCAGCAGTTTCGGGGGGGCCGCCTACGAGCAGTACTTC. Its translation: CASSFGGAAYEQYF. The whole variable domain, remainder taken from reference TRBV28 and TRBJ2-7, is DVKVTQSSRYLVKRTGEKVFLECVQDMDHENMFWYRQDPGLGLRLIYFSYDVKMKEKGDIPEGYSVSREKKERFSLILESASTNQTSMYLCASSFGGAAYEQYFGPGTRLTVT.

The V gene is TRBV19, the J gene TRBJ2-1; D is uncertain. V shed 5 bases and J shed 2 bases, with 4 bases lying between them. Germline CDR1 and CDR2: LNHDA and SQIVND (reference sequence). The CDR3 extends over 12 amino acids. DNA of the CDR3: TGTGCCAGTAGTGGAGCCTACAATGAGCAGTTCTTC. Translated, it gives CASSGAYNEQFF. The full variable domain, its missing parts supplied by reference TRBV19 and TRBJ2-1, is DGGITQSPKYLFRKEGQNVTLSCEQNLNHDAMYWYRQDPGQGLRLIYYSQIVNDFQKGDIAEGYSVSREKKESFPLTVTSAQKNPTAFYLCASSGAYNEQFFGPGTRLTVL.

This clone was picked up one time. J is TRBJ2-3 and V is TRBV5-1; 7 bases are a match to TRBD1. J lost 0 bases, V lost 4 bases, and 11 bases had no gene match. This CDR3 contains 17 residues. Germline V lookup: CDR1 SGHRS, CDR2 YFSETQ. CDR3 nucleotide sequence: TGCGCCAGCAGCCCCGAGGGGGCTTTATCTAGCACAGATACGCAGTATTTT. Protein product: CASSPEGALSSTDTQYF.

The J gene is TRBJ2-5, the V gene TRBV7-2, with 11 bases matching TRBD2. The junction had 7 bases not matched to a gene; V was cut back by 5 bases and J by 2 bases. There are 16 residues in the CDR3. The germline V gene encodes CDR1 SGHTA and CDR2 FQGNSA. Here the CDR3 reads CASSPWRLAGQETQYF. CDR3 DNA sequence: TGTGCCAGCAGCCCCTGGAGACTAGCGGGACAAGAGACCCAGTACTTC.

This chain connects TRBV3-1 (or the pseudogene TRBV3-2) to TRBJ1-6; TRBD1 might be the D (6 bases). Germline V gene data show CDR1 as LGHDT and CDR2 as YNNKEL (reference sequence). Trimming removed 4 bases at V and 5 bases at J, with 6 bases between. The CDR3 length is 13 residues. This chain's CDR3 is CASSRQDNSPLHF. CDR3 coding DNA: TGTGCCAGCAGCCGACAGGATAATTCACCCCTCCACTTT.

The chain recombines TRBV18 with TRBJ1-1; 9 nucleotides match TRBD1. CDR3 size: 15 residues. CDR1 and CDR2 (germline): KGHSH, LQKENI. The junction had 7 bases not matched to a gene; V was cut back by 3 bases and J by 5 bases. The CDR3 spells CASSPPGQGETEAFF. Here the CDR3 DNA reads TGTGCCAGCTCACCTCCGGGACAGGGTGAGACTGAAGCTTTCTTT.

The chain has TRBV2 and TRBJ1-5; D is undetermined. CDR3 length equals 14 residues. V was pared by 5 bases and J by 1 base, with 9 bases between. Germline V gene lookup returns CDR1 SNHLY and CDR2 FYNNEI. The CDR3 sequence: CASSPHSSNQPQHF. Written as DNA, the CDR3 is TGTGCCAGCAGTCCTCACAGCAGCAATCAGCCCCAGCATTTT. The whole variable domain, remainder taken from reference TRBV2 and TRBJ1-5, is EPEVTQTPSHQVTQMGQEVILRCVPISNHLYFYWYRQILGQKVEFLVSFYNNEISEKSEIFDDQFSVERPDGSNFTLKIRSTKLEDSAMYFCASSPHSSNQPQHFGDGTRLSIL.

The chain joins TRBV20-1 to TRBJ2-3, with 7 bases lining up with TRBD2. Per the germline V gene, CDR1 is DFQATT and CDR2 is SNEGSKA (reference sequence). Trimming at V came to 3 bases and at J to 0 bases, leaving 6 bases not matched to a gene. The CDR3 loop spans 15 amino acids. CDR3 DNA: TGCAGTGCTAGTATCCTAGCGGATAGCACAGATACGCAGTATTTT. It encodes CSASILADSTDTQYF.